This passage covers 13 T cell receptor beta chains from one sample sequenced in a study of CD8 T cells in ankylosing spondylitis. Points from the study as a whole: Characteristic, it appeared, of ankylosing spondylitis blood was a TCR beta motif of about eight highly homologous variants.

These receptors' antigens are unknown. TCRdb re-analysed the 5' RACE reads in MiXCR, keeping a single row per CDR3 protein. The data show a few hundred thousand distinct CDR3 sequences, with 20% to 25% seen just once and roughly a sixth held by the top ten. Material for sequencing was blood, either unsorted or a sorted T cell fraction (not recorded which). These receptor sequences come from a male donor with ankylosing spondylitis.

This chain joins TRBV6-5 and TRBJ2-7, with D possibly TRBD2 on 6 matching bases. CDR3 length: 15 amino acids. V gave up 2 bases and J gave up 4 bases, with 15 bases separating them. Germline CDR1 is MNHEY and CDR2 is SVGAGI. The CDR3 coding sequence is TGTGCCAGCAGTTACCCGGGACTCATCCTTTACGAGCAGTACTTC. Its translation is CASSYPGLILYEQYF.

In this sample, this clonotype turned up many times. V and J are TRBV4-3 and TRBJ2-1; a weak D match, TRBD2 (5 bases). The CDR3 contains 17 residues. V was shortened by 0 bases and J by 0 bases, with 12 bases between the two germline ends. Germline V gene lookup returns CDR1 LGHNA and CDR2 YSLEER. CDR3 loop: CASSQDPQSGSYNEQFF. The CDR3 bases are TGCGCCAGCAGCCAAGATCCCCAAAGCGGCTCCTACAATGAGCAGTTCTTC.

As to this clonotype: This could be a read error, since a much larger clone is one nucleotide away. This chain links TRBV11-1 with TRBJ2-3; 12 bases fit TRBD2. The CDR3 is made up of 18 amino acids. Unmatched junction bases numbered 15, after V lost 5 bases and J lost 6 bases. Germline CDR1 reads SGHAT; CDR2 reads FQDESV (reference sequence). In nucleotides, the CDR3 is TGTGCCAGCAGCCTCCAGGTCCCTAGCGGGAGGGCCCATGATACGCAGTATTTT. It yields the protein CASSLQVPSGRAHDTQYF.

The rearrangement joins TRBV28 to TRBJ1-5; D perhaps matches TRBD1 (5 bases). This CDR3 contains 15 residues. Germline CDR1 is MDHEN and CDR2 is SYDVKM. V gave up 5 bases and J gave up 0 bases, with 11 bases separating them. This CDR3 reads CASSARDGSNQPQHF. For the CDR3, the DNA is TGTGCCAGCAGTGCCCGGGACGGTAGCAATCAGCCCCAGCATTTT. Full variable domain (outside the CDR3, taken from reference TRBV28 and TRBJ1-5): DVKVTQSSRYLVKRTGEKVFLECVQDMDHENMFWYRQDPGLGLRLIYFSYDVKMKEKGDIPEGYSVSREKKERFSLILESASTNQTSMYLCASSARDGSNQPQHFGDGTRLSIL.

The chain has TRBV5-1 and TRBJ2-1; 7 nucleotides line up with TRBD2. V lost 3 bases to trimming and J lost 3 bases; unmatched junction nucleotides: 6. The CDR3 totals 15 residues. Germline CDR1 is SGHRS and CDR2 is YFSETQ. Here the CDR3 DNA reads TGCGCCAGCAGCTCTACGGCTAGCGGCTACAATGAGCAGTTCTTC. It encodes CASSSTASGYNEQFF. Full variable domain (remainder filled in from reference TRBV5-1 and TRBJ2-1): KAGVTQTPRYLIKTRGQQVTLSCSPISGHRSVSWYQQTPGQGLQFLFEYFSETQRNKGNFPGRFSGRQFSNSRSEMNVSTLELGDSALYLCASSSTASGYNEQFFGPGTRLTVL.

The V call is TRBV10-1, the J call TRBJ2-7; no reliable D call. CDR1 is WNHNN and CDR2 is SYGVQD in the germline V gene (reference sequence). The ends were cut back, 4 bases at V and 7 bases at J, with 14 bases in the middle. This CDR3 is built from 13 residues. CDR3 bases: TGCGCCAGCAGTGCGGCTAGTTCGTGGGAGCAGTACTTC. Translating it yields CASSAASSWEQYF.

V is TRBV28 and J is TRBJ2-7; D remains ambiguous. The V and J ends lost 6 bases and 3 bases respectively, with 12 bases between them. CDR1 is MDHEN, CDR2 SYDVKM, per germline. The CDR3 contains 13 residues. CDR3 amino acids: CASRGGFYYEQYF. The CDR3 region has the DNA TGTGCCAGCAGAGGTGGATTTTACTACGAGCAGTACTTC. Drawing the rest from reference TRBV28 and TRBJ2-7, the complete variable domain is DVKVTQSSRYLVKRTGEKVFLECVQDMDHENMFWYRQDPGLGLRLIYFSYDVKMKEKGDIPEGYSVSREKKERFSLILESASTNQTSMYLCASRGGFYYEQYFGPGTRLTVT.

This chain uses TRBV6-2 or TRBV6-3 with TRBJ2-3; 7 nucleotides agree with TRBD2. Per the germline V gene, CDR1 is MNHEY and CDR2 is SVGEGT. V trimming: 5 bases; J trimming: 5 bases; junction bases outside the gene matches: 10. This CDR3 has 15 residues. The CDR3 protein is CASSGLRAGVDTQYF. In DNA, the CDR3 is TGTGCCAGCAGTGGCCTTCGGGCGGGAGTAGATACGCAGTATTTT.

This clonotype was recorded only once. For the CDR3, the DNA is TGTGCCAGCAGCCCACGGATCGACGCTCCGCGGGTCGAGCAGTACTTC. It translates to CASSPRIDAPRVEQYF. The J gene is TRBJ2-7, the V gene TRBV11-1, with D tentatively TRBD2 (5 bases). V dropped 5 bases and J dropped 6 bases, with 23 bases sitting between them. Germline V gene data show CDR1 as SGHAT and CDR2 as FQDESV (reference sequence). CDR3 length: 16 residues.

This clonotype appeared a few times. The junction differs from germline at one of its ends, possibly a read error. V is TRBV7-9 and J is TRBJ2-1, with 12 bases aligning to TRBD2. The CDR3 is 14 amino acids. Germline CDR1 and CDR2: SEHNR and FQNEAQ (reference sequence). The chain's CDR3 is CASSLELAGGGTVF. As DNA, the CDR3 is TGTGCCAGCAGCTTAGAACTAGCGGGAGGAGGTACCGTCTTC.

This clonotype was picked up a small number of times. The J gene is TRBJ2-2, the V gene TRBV12-3 or TRBV12-4; D remains unclear. The CDR3 spans 13 residues. With 5 bases removed from V and 4 bases from J, the gap between germline ends came to 8 bases. The DNA of the CDR3 is TGTGCCAGCAGTCAGGATGTCACCGGGGAGCTGTTTTTT. This codes for CASSQDVTGELFF.

This clonotype was observed a few times. The V and J genes are TRBV29-1 and TRBJ2-7, with D possibly being TRBD2 (7 bases). The germline V gene has CDR1 SQVTM and CDR2 ANQGSEA. The CDR3 extends over 14 amino acids. The V end lost 8 bases, the J end lost 0 bases, and 17 bases lay between the germline ends. This chain's CDR3 is CSFLGGGGSYEQYF. CDR3 nucleotide sequence: TGCAGCTTCCTTGGGGGCGGGGGCTCCTACGAGCAGTACTTC.

This clonotype was counted many times. The V call is TRBV20-1, the J call TRBJ2-2; tentatively, D is TRBD2 (6 bases). Germline V gene lookup returns CDR1 DFQATT and CDR2 SNEGSKA (reference sequence). V shed 2 bases and J shed 8 bases, with 15 bases lying between them. This CDR3 is 14 amino acids long. CDR3 sequence: CSARPPPGAGELFF. The CDR3, as DNA: TGCAGTGCTAGACCTCCCCCGGGAGCAGGGGAGCTGTTTTTT.